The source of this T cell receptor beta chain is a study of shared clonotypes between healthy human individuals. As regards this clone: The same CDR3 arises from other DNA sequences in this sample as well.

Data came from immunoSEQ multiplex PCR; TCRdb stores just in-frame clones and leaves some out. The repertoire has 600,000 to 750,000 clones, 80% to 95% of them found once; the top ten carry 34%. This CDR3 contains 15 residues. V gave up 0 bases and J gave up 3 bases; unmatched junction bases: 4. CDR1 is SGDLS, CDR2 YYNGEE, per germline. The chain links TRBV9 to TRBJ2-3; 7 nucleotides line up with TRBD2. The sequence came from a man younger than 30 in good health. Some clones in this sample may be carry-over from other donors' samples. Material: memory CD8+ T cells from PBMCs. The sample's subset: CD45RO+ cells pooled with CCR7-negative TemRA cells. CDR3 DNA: TGTGCCAGCAGCGTAGGCGGGAGTAGGACAGATACGCAGTATTTT. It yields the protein CASSVGGSRTDTQYF.